The 7 T cell receptor beta chains in this list originate from one sample, sequenced in a study of T cells expressing NK-cell markers. TCRdb re-called the 5' RACE reads and gives one entry per CDR3 protein, without DNA. The sample totals over 150,000 distinct CDR3 sequences; its top ten clones hold roughly a fifth. Sequencing used blood T cells: a sorted CD56 or NKG2C T cell subset, CD4+ or CD8+ T cells, or bulk PBMC T cells (not recorded which). Source of these receptors: a man between 18 and 69 years old in good health.

The chain has TRBV2 and TRBJ2-2; TCRdb designates TRBD1, a call that cannot be tested without DNA. The germline V gene encodes CDR1 SNHLY and CDR2 FYNNEI. CDR3 length: 16 amino acids. Here the CDR3 reads CASSGDRDRGTGELFF.

V usage is TRBV5-1 and J usage is TRBJ1-1; TCRdb designates TRBD1, a call that cannot be tested without DNA. The CDR3 is made up of 14 amino acids. CDR1 and CDR2 (germline): SGHRS, YFSETQ. The CDR3 protein is CASSLGQGATEAFF.

The V gene is TRBV9, the J gene TRBJ2-1; the D call of TRBD2 rests on TCRdb alone, since no DNA is present to check it. CDR1 is SGDLS and CDR2 is YYNGEE in the germline V gene. This CDR3 region has 16 residues. This CDR3 reads CASSPPRMAQYNEQFF.

The J gene is TRBJ1-1, the V gene TRBV6-4; TCRdb's D call of TRBD1 is untestable without DNA. This CDR3 is 18 amino acids long. Looked up from germline, CDR1 is MRHNA and CDR2 is SNTAGT. CDR3 loop: CASSPRGQFRDRRTEAFF.

V gene TRBV19 combines with J gene TRBJ1-2. Germline loops: CDR1 LNHDA, CDR2 SQIVND (reference sequence). The CDR3 totals 14 residues. The CDR3: CASKGRSNYYGYTF.

The rearrangement joins TRBV29-1 to TRBJ2-7; the D call of TRBD1 rests on TCRdb alone, since no DNA is present to check it. CDR3 size: 15 residues. The V gene's germline CDR1 is SQVTM and CDR2 ANQGSEA. CDR3 sequence reads: CSVEFGDRETYEQYF.

The chain couples TRBV29-1 to TRBJ1-3. Germline V gene lookup returns CDR1 SQVTM and CDR2 ANQGSEA. This CDR3 is built from 16 residues. CDR3 amino acids: CSVEDDGPHSGNTIYF.